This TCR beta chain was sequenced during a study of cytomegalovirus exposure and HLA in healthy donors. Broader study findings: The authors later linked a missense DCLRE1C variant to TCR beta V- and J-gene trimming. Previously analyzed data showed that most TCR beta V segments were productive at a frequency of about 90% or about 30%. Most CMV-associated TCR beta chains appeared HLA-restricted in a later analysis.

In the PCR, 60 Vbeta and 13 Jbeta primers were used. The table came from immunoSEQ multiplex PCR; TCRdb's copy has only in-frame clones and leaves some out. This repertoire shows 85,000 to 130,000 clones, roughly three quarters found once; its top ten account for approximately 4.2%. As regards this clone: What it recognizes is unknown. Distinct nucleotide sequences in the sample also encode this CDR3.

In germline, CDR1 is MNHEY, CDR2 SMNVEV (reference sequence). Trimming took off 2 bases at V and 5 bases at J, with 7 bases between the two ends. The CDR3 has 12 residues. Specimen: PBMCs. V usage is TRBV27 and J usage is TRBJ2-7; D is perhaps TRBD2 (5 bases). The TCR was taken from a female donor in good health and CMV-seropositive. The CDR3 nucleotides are TGTGCCAGCAGTTTAACCGGGAACGAGCAGTACTTC. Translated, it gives CASSLTGNEQYF.